The clone carrying this T cell receptor beta chain was picked up many times. Its antigen is unknown. TCRdb reprocessed the PCR reads via MiXCR and lists one record per CDR3 protein. The sample records just over 35,000 distinct CDR3 sequences, around a sixth being singletons. This specimen comes from a study of molecular identifiers for immune sequencing clone quantification. Study observations and caveats: Identical TCR molecules that share a barcode could lead to an underestimation of highly expanded clone sizes.

CDR3 length: 15 amino acids. V dropped 2 bases and J dropped 4 bases, with 13 bases sitting between them. Germline loops: CDR1 LGHNT, CDR2 FRNRAP. This TCR was sampled from a human donor in good health. Some libraries in this study had Jurkat cell RNA spiked in. The sequencing input was naive CD8+ T cells from blood, with Jurkat cell RNA spiked in. Described subset: FACS-sorted CD8+CD4-CCR7+CD45RA+ naive T cells. V is TRBV12-5 and J is TRBJ2-3; tentative D call: TRBD2 (6 bases). Written as DNA, the CDR3 is TGTGCTAGTGGTTTGAGCGGCGGGATCGCAGATACGCAGTATTTT. This sequence encodes CASGLSGGIADTQYF.